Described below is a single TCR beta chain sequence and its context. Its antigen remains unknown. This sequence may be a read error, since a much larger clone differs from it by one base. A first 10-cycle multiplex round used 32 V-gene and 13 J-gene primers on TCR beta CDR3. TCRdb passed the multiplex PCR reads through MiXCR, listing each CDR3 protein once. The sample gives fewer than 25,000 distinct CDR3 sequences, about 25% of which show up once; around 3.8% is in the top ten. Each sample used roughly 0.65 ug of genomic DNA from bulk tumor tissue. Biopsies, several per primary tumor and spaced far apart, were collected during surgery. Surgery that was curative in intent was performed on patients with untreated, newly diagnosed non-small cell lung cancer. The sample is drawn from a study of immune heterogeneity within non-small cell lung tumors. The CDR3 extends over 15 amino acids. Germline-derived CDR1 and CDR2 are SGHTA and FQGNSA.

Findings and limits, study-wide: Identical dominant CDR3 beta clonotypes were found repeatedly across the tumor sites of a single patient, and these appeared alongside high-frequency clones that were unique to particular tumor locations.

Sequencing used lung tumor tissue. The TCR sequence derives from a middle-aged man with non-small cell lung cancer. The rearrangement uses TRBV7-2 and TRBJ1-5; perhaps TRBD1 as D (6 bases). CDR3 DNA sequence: TGTGCCAGCAGCTTAGAGGCAGGGGACTTACAGCCCCAGAATTTT. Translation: CASSLEAGDLQPQNF. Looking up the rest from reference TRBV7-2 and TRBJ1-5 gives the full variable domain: GAGVSQSPSNKVTEKGKDVELRCDPISGHTALYWYRQSLGQGLEFLIYFQGNSAPDKSGLPSDRFSAERTGGSVSTLTIQRTQQEDSAVYLCASSLEAGDLQPQNFGDGTRLSIL.